These 5 T cell receptor beta chains originate from one sample sequenced in a study of T cells after yellow fever vaccination. TCRdb re-called the 5' RACE reads with MiXCR, one entry per CDR3 protein. The repertoire has some 560,000 distinct CDR3 sequences, 15% to 20% of them found once; the top ten carry roughly 13%. The sequences come from PBMCs, collected 15 days after the yellow fever booster vaccination. These receptors originate from a man aged 25-45 years who received the YFV17D yellow fever vaccine.

Only a few counts were recorded for this clonotype. V gene TRBV7-2 combines with J gene TRBJ2-5; D gene unclear. Germline assignment: CDR1 SGHTA and CDR2 FQGNSA. Trimming shortened V by 5 bases and J by 7 bases, and 14 bases separated the two germline ends. The CDR3 is 13 residues long. The CDR3 here is CASSLGPTGTQYF. Written as DNA, the CDR3 is TGTGCCAGCAGCCTCGGCCCGACGGGGACCCAGTACTTC.

The rearrangement links TRBV11-3 to TRBJ2-1, with D perhaps assigned TRBD1 or TRBD2 (6 bases each). The CDR3 consists of 16 residues. V was pared by 5 bases and J by 0 bases, with 14 bases between. CDR1 is SGHNT, CDR2 YENEEA, per germline. CDR3 in DNA: TGTGCCAGCAGCCCCGGGGGCCGGAGCTCCTACAATGAGCAGTTCTTC. Residues: CASSPGGRSSYNEQFF.

This chain joins TRBV3-1 and TRBJ1-2; unclear D gene. This CDR3 region has 13 residues. Trimming removed 0 bases from V and 6 bases from J, with 8 bases in between. The germline V gene encodes CDR1 LGHDT and CDR2 YNNKEL (reference sequence). CDR3 sequence reads: CASSQDSVNGYTF. The CDR3 DNA reads as TGTGCCAGCAGCCAAGATTCGGTTAATGGCTACACCTTC.

V usage is TRBV7-9 and J usage is TRBJ2-7; D might be TRBD1 (6 bases). The V gene lost 5 bases and the J gene lost 3 bases, with 14 bases spanning the gap. The CDR3 sequence is 14 residues long. CDR1 and CDR2 from the germline V gene are SEHNR and FQNEAQ (reference sequence). The CDR3, as DNA: TGTGCCAGCAGCGCGCGACAGGCCGTCTACGAGCAGTACTTC. Residues: CASSARQAVYEQYF. Together with reference TRBV7-9 and TRBJ2-7, the CDR3 gives the full variable domain: DTGVSQNPRHKITKRGQNVTFRCDPISEHNRLYWYRQTLGQGPEFLTYFQNEAQLEKSRLLSDRFSAERPKGSFSTLEIQRTEQGDSAMYLCASSARQAVYEQYFGPGTRLTVT.

This clonotype was picked up a small number of times. V gene TRBV7-7 combines with J gene TRBJ2-3; 7 bases fit TRBD1. The CDR3 is 14 amino acids. The germline CDR1 and CDR2 sequences are SSHAT and FNYEAQ (reference sequence). V was clipped by 4 bases and J by 5 bases; unmatched bases: 6. CDR3 bases: TGTGCCAGCAGCTCAAAGGGGGCTGGAGATACGCAGTATTTT. Translated: CASSSKGAGDTQYF.